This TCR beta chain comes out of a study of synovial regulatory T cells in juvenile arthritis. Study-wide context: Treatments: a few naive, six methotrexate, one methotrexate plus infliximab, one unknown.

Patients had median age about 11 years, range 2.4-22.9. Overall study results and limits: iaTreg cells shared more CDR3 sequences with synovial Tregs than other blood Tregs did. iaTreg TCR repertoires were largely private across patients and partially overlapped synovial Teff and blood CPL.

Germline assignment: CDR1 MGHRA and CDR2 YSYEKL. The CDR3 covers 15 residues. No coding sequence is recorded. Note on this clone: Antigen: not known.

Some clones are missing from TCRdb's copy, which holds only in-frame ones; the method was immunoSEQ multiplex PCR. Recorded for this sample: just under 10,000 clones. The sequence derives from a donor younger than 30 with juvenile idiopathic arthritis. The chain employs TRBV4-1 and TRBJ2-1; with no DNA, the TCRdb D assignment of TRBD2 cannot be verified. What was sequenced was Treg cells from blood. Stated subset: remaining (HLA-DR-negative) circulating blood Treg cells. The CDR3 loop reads CASSHLNSAYNEQFF.